A selection of T cell receptor beta chains follows, all from one sample in a study of blood T cell repertoires in COVID-19. Produced via immunoSEQ multiplex PCR; TCRdb's table is partial and in-frame only. This table has about 73,000 clones, roughly 80% appearing once. Sequencing was carried out using peripheral blood. The receptors were sampled from a woman aged 70-85 years with acute or convalescent COVID-19. CDR3s include the opening cysteine and the closing phenylalanine or tryptophan. The order of the fields is CDR3 protein, D gene, J gene, V gene, clone size. The D gene is left open where the match is weak. The listing skips clone size in some rows; elsewhere it reads once, few, many or a size class.

CASSPFGGYEQYF NA TRBJ2-7 TRBV7-9 few
CASSQRGTDEIYGYTF TRBD1 TRBJ1-2 TRBV7-9 NA
CASSQPGGSSYNEQFF NA TRBJ2-1 TRBV7-2 NA
CASSGGTFDQPQHF NA TRBJ1-5 TRBV5-5 once
CATSRPQGANYGYTF TRBD1 TRBJ1-2 TRBV15 NA
CASSRRKGVNTEAFF NA TRBJ1-1 TRBV3-1/TRBV3-2 NA
CASSSGRVGNTEAFF NA TRBJ1-1 TRBV5-5 NA
CASSRLRDRVDQPQHF TRBD1 TRBJ1-5 TRBV28 NA
CASSLSAGTDTQYF NA TRBJ2-3 TRBV5-1 NA
CASSSTGENQPQHF TRBD1 TRBJ1-5 TRBV6-2/TRBV6-3 NA
CASRTGQGGNEQFF TRBD1 TRBJ2-1 TRBV6-5 NA
CASSLFVTGGMNTEAFF TRBD1 TRBJ1-1 TRBV18 NA
CASSPISRTANTGELFF NA TRBJ2-2 TRBV7-6 NA
CASSSPGTGLKKTQYF TRBD1 TRBJ2-5 TRBV28 NA
CASSLLTGANTGELFF NA TRBJ2-2 TRBV5-1 NA
CASSRQNYGYTF NA TRBJ1-2 TRBV2 NA
CASSAGKADTQYF NA TRBJ2-3 TRBV10-1 NA
CASKGTSGYEQYF TRBD2 TRBJ2-7 TRBV25-1 NA
CASSQEGLPRPPGGYEQFF NA TRBJ2-1 TRBV14 NA
CATSDPHRGGTEAFF TRBD1 TRBJ1-1 TRBV24-1 NA
CASSLGAGVGTDTQYF TRBD2 TRBJ2-3 TRBV7-2 NA
CASSPPGGLSTISPLHF NA TRBJ1-6 TRBV7-9 NA
CASRVIASPTDTQYF NA TRBJ2-3 TRBV6-5 NA